This TCR beta chain appears in the sequencing data of a study of patients and donors after allogeneic stem cell transplantation. There are a few counts of this clonotype. MiXCR, applied by TCRdb to the RT-PCR reads, yields one record per CDR3 protein. The sample includes some 40,000 distinct CDR3 sequences, roughly 30% of them seen just once. Germline CDR1 MDHEN, CDR2 SYDVKM. There are 13 residues in the CDR3. With V trimmed by 5 bases and J by 7 bases, 4 bases remained unmatched. Sequencing was performed on blood, either unsorted or a sorted T cell fraction (not recorded which). The chain uses TRBV28 and TRBJ1-1; 10 nucleotides align to TRBD1. This TCR derives from a human donor who was either an allogeneic HSCT recipient or a stem cell or donor lymphocyte infusion donor (not recorded which). It is not recorded whose cells these are; they may come from a transplant donor. The CDR3 nucleotides read TGTGCCAGCAGTCTCGGACAGGGGGTTGAAGCTTTCTTT. Translated, it gives CASSLGQGVEAFF.